This note documents a single T cell receptor beta chain sequence. The record originates from a study of blood T cell repertoires in COVID-19. Study context: The cDNA or gDNA used as material had been derived from T cells, B-cell-depleted T cells, or PBMCs.

Per the original methods: Nucleated cell number was recorded as an estimate derived from reference gene primer amplification. Generated by immunoSEQ multiplex PCR, the TCRdb table keeps only in-frame clones and is missing some. That table furnishes V, J and clone size, whereas the DNA furnished D and trimming. This sample yields 390,000 or so clones, of which just under 90% are seen a single time; roughly a tenth belongs to the top ten. Trimming removed 1 base at V and 9 bases at J, with 15 bases between. The CDR3 covers 14 residues. The germline V gene encodes CDR1 SGHDT and CDR2 YYEEEE. Participant-given clinical history determined each cohort assignment. Donors of Cohort 3 who recovered were those that had two negative PCRs, clearance, or symptom resolution.

The sequence derives from a woman between 50 and 59 years old who had recovered from COVID-19. The sequencing input was PBMCs or T cells enriched from blood (not recorded which). This sequence joins TRBV5-6 and TRBJ2-3; no reliable D call. The DNA for the CDR3 is TGTGCCAGCAGCTTGCATCGGTCCCGCAGGACGCAGTATTTT. Translated: CASSLHRSRRTQYF.